These 28 T cell receptor beta chains share one sample of origin, sequenced in a study of regulatory T cells in long-lasting Graves disease. Noted time point: newly diagnosed GD, antithyroid drugs for less than 3 months. TCR sequences were obtained from RNA taken from PBMCs. Through Arm-PCR of CDR3 regions and iRepertoire HTBI primers, TCR beta libraries were built. A single record per CDR3 protein comes from TCRdb applying MiXCR to the multiplex PCR reads. The sample shows fewer than 400,000 distinct CDR3 sequences, over 15% of them seen only once. Sequencing was performed on peripheral blood mononuclear cells (PBMCs), taken at new diagnosis, from a patient treated with antithyroid drugs. All receptors come from a female donor with Graves disease.

This clonotype was observed a handful of times. This chain uses TRBV7-3 with TRBJ2-7; a possible D gene is TRBD1 (7 bases). The CDR3 covers 17 residues. Germline V gene data show CDR1 as SGHTA and CDR2 as FQGTGA. V gave up 2 bases and J gave up 3 bases, with 20 bases separating them. DNA of the CDR3: TGTGCCAGCAGCTTATCAGGTAGACAGGGAGGTTTCTACGAGCAGTACTTC. Amino acids: CASSLSGRQGGFYEQYF.

This clonotype has only a few counts. V usage is TRBV5-1 and J usage is TRBJ2-1; tentatively, D is TRBD2 (5 bases). Trimming left V 4 bases short and J 4 bases short, with 24 bases between. This CDR3 spans 18 amino acids. Looked up from germline, CDR1 is SGHRS and CDR2 is YFSETQ. The CDR3 bases are TGCGCCAGCAGCCCCGCGCTGGGAGCGGCCCCGGGGTACAATGAGCAGTTCTTC. It is translated as CASSPALGAAPGYNEQFF.

The V gene is TRBV6-1, the J gene TRBJ1-3; TRBD1 aligns across 7 bases. Trimming cost V 4 bases and J 4 bases; bases outside gene matches: 10. The CDR3 is made up of 16 amino acids. Germline V lookup: CDR1 MNHNS, CDR2 SASEGT. The CDR3 coding sequence is TGTGCCAGCAGTGGTAGACGGGACAGACCCGGAAACACCATATATTTT. Translating it yields CASSGRRDRPGNTIYF.

This clonotype was counted ten times or more. This chain uses TRBV6-1 with TRBJ2-2, with 13 bases aligning to TRBD2. V lost 7 bases, J lost 6 bases, and 2 bases stayed unmatched. The CDR3 runs to 14 residues. The V gene's germline CDR1 is MNHNS and CDR2 SASEGT. CDR3 loop: CASTGLAGAGELFF. CDR3 DNA: TGTGCCAGCACCGGACTAGCGGGAGCCGGGGAGCTGTTTTTT.

This clonotype came up many times. This chain connects TRBV3-1 to TRBJ1-6, with unresolved D. CDR1 and CDR2 (germline): LGHDT, YNNKEL (reference sequence). Trimming pared 4 bases from V and 2 bases from J, leaving 12 bases between. This CDR3 is 16 amino acids long. This chain's CDR3 is CASSLTSRAYNSPLHF. CDR3 DNA sequence: TGTGCCAGCAGCCTTACCTCCCGGGCCTATAATTCACCCCTCCACTTT.

This clonotype has at least ten counts. The chain links TRBV9 to TRBJ2-3, with 10 bases identical to TRBD2. The J segment lost 0 bases and the V segment lost 3 bases, leaving 4 bases of the junction unmatched. This CDR3 is 16 amino acids long. The V gene's germline CDR1 is SGDLS and CDR2 YYNGEE. CDR3 loop: CASSARTSGSTDTQYF. CDR3 nucleotides: TGTGCCAGCAGCGCTAGGACTAGCGGTAGCACAGATACGCAGTATTTT.

The rearrangement joins TRBV28 to TRBJ2-3; 8 nucleotides align to TRBD1. V lost 5 bases, J lost 4 bases, and 5 bases stayed unmatched. This CDR3 spans 14 amino acids. Germline CDR1 is MDHEN and CDR2 is SYDVKM. The CDR3 region is CASSKTGAADTQYF. The CDR3 DNA reads as TGTGCCAGCAGTAAGACAGGGGCAGCAGATACGCAGTATTTT.

Notes on this clonotype: With only one base between it and a far larger clone, this is likely a read error. The V gene is TRBV11-2, the J gene TRBJ2-7; 8 bases match TRBD2. The CDR3 is made up of 16 amino acids. J gave up 7 bases and V 5 bases, and 16 bases lay outside the gene matches. Germline CDR1 is SGHAT and CDR2 is FQNNGV. The CDR3 DNA reads TGTGCCAGCAGCATATCAGAGCGGGAGCTATGGAATGAGCAGTACTTC. Its translation is CASSISERELWNEQYF.

The rearrangement links TRBV4-1 to TRBJ2-7, with 10 nucleotides matching TRBD1. Germline CDR1 reads MGHRA; CDR2 reads YSYEKL. The CDR3 contains 18 residues. The V gene end was trimmed by 4 bases and the J gene end by 3 bases; junction bases not matched to a gene: 15. The CDR3 DNA reads TGCGCCAGCAGCCGGACACCCTCGACAGGGGGCGCCGGCTACGAGCAGTACTTC. Residues: CASSRTPSTGGAGYEQYF.

This clonotype was detected only a few times. This rearrangement joins TRBV6-1 to TRBJ2-5; 11 nucleotides line up with TRBD1. Germline CDR1 and CDR2: MNHNS and SASEGT. The CDR3 loop spans 14 amino acids. V shed 6 bases and J 4 bases; nucleotides not matched to a gene: 4. The CDR3: CASRGQGDLETQYF. The DNA of the CDR3 is TGTGCCAGCAGGGGACAGGGGGACCTAGAGACCCAGTACTTC.

This clonotype was detected only a few times. For the CDR3, the DNA is TGTGCCAGCAGTTACACCAGGGGGTCCTACAATGAGCAGTTCTTC. This encodes CASSYTRGSYNEQFF. The chain employs TRBV6-2 or TRBV6-3 and TRBJ2-1; 7 bases are shared with TRBD1. The germline V gene has CDR1 MNHEY and CDR2 SVGEGT. The CDR3 totals 15 residues. Trimming at V came to 2 bases and at J to 1 base, leaving 2 bases not matched to a gene.

This chain links TRBV10-3 with TRBJ2-3; TRBD1 matches 10 bases. The CDR3 runs 18 residues. V was pared by 0 bases and J by 3 bases, with 9 bases of the junction left unmatched. CDR1 and CDR2 from the germline V gene are ENHRY and SYGVKD. The CDR3 sequence: CAISESKRQGALTDTQYF. The DNA for the CDR3 is TGTGCCATCAGTGAGTCGAAGAGACAGGGGGCGCTGACAGATACGCAGTATTTT.

The chain employs TRBV3-1 and TRBJ1-4; D gene uncertain. This CDR3 has 14 residues. In germline, CDR1 is LGHDT, CDR2 YNNKEL (reference sequence). The V gene lost 1 base and the J gene lost 7 bases, with 10 bases spanning the gap. CDR3 coding DNA: TGTGCCAGCAGCCAAGTGGACTATGGTGAAAAACTGTTTTTT. Translated: CASSQVDYGEKLFF.

This chain joins TRBV11-2 and TRBJ2-1; TRBD2 aligns across 7 bases. V lost 5 bases and J lost 5; bases outside the gene matches: 21. CDR1 SGHAT and CDR2 FQNNGV come from the germline V gene. This CDR3 has 19 amino acids. The CDR3: CASSPGRGRKRRGHNEQFF. The CDR3 DNA sequence: TGTGCCAGCAGCCCTGGGAGGGGAAGAAAAAGAAGGGGTCACAATGAGCAGTTCTTC.

The chain joins TRBV19 to TRBJ1-1; 7 nucleotides agree with TRBD1. This CDR3 region has 13 residues. With 4 bases clipped from V and 13 bases from J, the junction kept 12 bases outside the gene matches. CDR1 is LNHDA, CDR2 SQIVND, per germline (reference sequence). CDR3 coding DNA: TGTGCCAGTAGTACTGGACCGGGACAGTGGGATTTCTTT. Translated: CASSTGPGQWDFF.

In this sample, this clonotype turned up many times. The chain is built from TRBV12-5 and TRBJ1-3, with D possibly matching TRBD1 (5 bases). The CDR3 length is 13 residues. Trimming left V 3 bases short and J 8 bases short, with 11 bases between. Germline loops: CDR1 LGHNT, CDR2 FRNRAP. The CDR3: CASGFLGADTIYF. The CDR3 coding sequence is TGTGCTAGTGGTTTTTTAGGGGCGGACACCATATATTTT.

In this sample, this clonotype turned up many times. This chain connects TRBV6-5 to TRBJ2-1, with TRBD2 matching 12 bases. The germline gives CDR1 MNHEY, CDR2 SVGAGI. J lost 9 bases, V lost 2 bases, and 5 bases had no gene match. The CDR3 has 15 residues. The CDR3 reads CASSYLAGGPGEQFF. CDR3 in DNA: TGTGCCAGCAGTTACCTAGCGGGAGGGCCAGGTGAGCAGTTCTTC.

Comment on this clonotype: This may be a read error, as it is one base from a much larger clone. V gene TRBV27 combines with J gene TRBJ2-7, with 11 bases identical to TRBD2. Germline loops: CDR1 MNHEY, CDR2 SMNVEV (reference sequence). The CDR3 runs 18 residues. The V gene end was trimmed by 5 bases and the J gene end by 1 base; junction bases not matched to a gene: 13. CDR3 sequence reads: CASSDRRLAGSSSYEQYF. For the CDR3, the DNA is TGTGCCAGCAGTGATCGTAGACTAGCGGGATCCTCTTCCTACGAGCAGTACTTC.

This clonotype has at least ten counts. The chain uses TRBV5-1 and TRBJ2-3; D gene unclear. Per the germline V gene, CDR1 is SGHRS and CDR2 is YFSETQ. The V gene lost 3 bases and the J gene lost 6 bases, with 8 bases spanning the gap. There are 12 residues in the CDR3. CDR3 nucleotide sequence: TGCGCCAGCAGCTATTCAGCGGATACGCAGTATTTT. Protein: CASSYSADTQYF.

This clonotype was detected ten times or more. The chain is built from TRBV12-3 or TRBV12-4 and TRBJ2-1; possibly TRBD2 for D (6 bases). There are 15 residues in the CDR3. Trimming took 3 bases from V and 4 from J, leaving 13 bases between them. CDR3 region: CASSFGDSPYNEQFF. The CDR3 DNA follows: TGTGCCAGCAGTTTCGGGGACTCCCCTTACAATGAGCAGTTCTTC.

The V gene is TRBV27, the J gene TRBJ1-6; 8 nucleotides match TRBD1. The germline CDR1 and CDR2 sequences are MNHEY and SMNVEV (reference sequence). CDR3 length: 15 amino acids. The ends lost 7 bases at V and 10 bases at J; junction bases unmatched: 12. CDR3 bases: TGTGCCAGCACCCCGGACAGGGCCCTTAACTCACCCCTCCACTTT. Translating gives CASTPDRALNSPLHF.

This clonotype was seen ten or more times. The V gene is TRBV30, the J gene TRBJ2-1; weak D call: TRBD2 (6 bases). The V end was cut by 4 bases, the J end by 1 base, with 11 bases between. Germline-derived CDR1 and CDR2 are GTSNPN and SVGIG (reference sequence). The CDR3 runs 14 residues. CDR3 amino acids: CAWKAGPSYNEQFF. The DNA of the CDR3 is TGTGCCTGGAAGGCGGGGCCTTCCTACAATGAGCAGTTCTTC. Combining the CDR3 with reference TRBV30 and TRBJ2-1 gives the whole variable domain SQTIHQWPATLVQPVGSPLSLECTVEGTSNPNLYWYRQAAGRGLQLLFYSVGIGQISSEVPQNLSASRPQDRQFILSSKKLLLSDSGFYLCAWKAGPSYNEQFFGPGTRLTVL.

Points on this clonotype: A much larger clone differs from this one at a single base, so this may be a read error. The chain joins TRBV7-2 to TRBJ2-7; 11 bases line up with TRBD1. Germline loops: CDR1 SGHTA, CDR2 FQGNSA. CDR3 length: 14 amino acids. The trim removed 5 bases at V and 4 bases at J, leaving 4 bases unmatched. The CDR3 here is CASSRTGGKYEQYF. CDR3 DNA sequence: TGTGCCAGCAGCCGGACAGGGGGCAAGTACGAGCAGTACTTC.

The gene calls are TRBV20-1 and TRBJ2-7, with 7 bases lining up with TRBD2. V gave up 6 bases and J gave up 5 bases; unmatched junction bases: 13. This CDR3 spans 14 amino acids. Per germline, CDR1 DFQATT and CDR2 SNEGSKA (reference sequence). CDR3 bases: TGCAGTGCCCCCGGGAGGTCGGGGTTAAACGAGCAGTACTTC. Translated: CSAPGRSGLNEQYF.

This clonotype was detected ten times or more. The V gene is TRBV2, the J gene TRBJ2-5, with a weak D call TRBD2 (5 bases). V shed 4 bases and J shed 2 bases, with 11 bases lying between them. The CDR3 is 14 residues long. The germline V gene has CDR1 SNHLY and CDR2 FYNNEI. CDR3 DNA sequence: TGTGCCAGCAGTGCACTAGTACCACAAGAGACCCAGTACTTC. This sequence encodes CASSALVPQETQYF.

The chain recombines TRBV7-9 with TRBJ2-1, with 10 bases matching TRBD2. The CDR3 runs to 16 residues. Germline V lookup: CDR1 SEHNR, CDR2 FQNEAQ (reference sequence). Unmatched junction bases numbered 8, after V lost 4 bases and J lost 5 bases. The CDR3 sequence is CASSSMTSGFDNEQFF. The CDR3, as DNA: TGTGCCAGCAGCTCGATGACTAGCGGGTTCGACAATGAGCAGTTCTTC.

This clonotype was recorded many times. The chain has TRBV2 and TRBJ2-2; D call uncertain. This CDR3 is built from 17 residues. Trimming shortened V by 8 bases and J by 2 bases, and 21 bases separated the two germline ends. From germline, CDR1 is SNHLY and CDR2 FYNNEI. The CDR3 DNA reads as TGTGCCAGCCAGAATGGCAGGTGGGGTGACAACACCGGGGAGCTGTTTTTT. Its protein is CASQNGRWGDNTGELFF.

The chain links TRBV24-1 to TRBJ1-5; D uncertain. The CDR3 runs 14 residues. Per the germline V gene, CDR1 is KGHDR and CDR2 is SFDVKD. Trimming shortened V by 4 bases and J by 6 bases, and 12 bases separated the two germline ends. The DNA for the CDR3 is TGTGCCACCAGTGACCGCCGGGTGAGTCAGCCCCAGCATTTT. It specifies CATSDRRVSQPQHF.